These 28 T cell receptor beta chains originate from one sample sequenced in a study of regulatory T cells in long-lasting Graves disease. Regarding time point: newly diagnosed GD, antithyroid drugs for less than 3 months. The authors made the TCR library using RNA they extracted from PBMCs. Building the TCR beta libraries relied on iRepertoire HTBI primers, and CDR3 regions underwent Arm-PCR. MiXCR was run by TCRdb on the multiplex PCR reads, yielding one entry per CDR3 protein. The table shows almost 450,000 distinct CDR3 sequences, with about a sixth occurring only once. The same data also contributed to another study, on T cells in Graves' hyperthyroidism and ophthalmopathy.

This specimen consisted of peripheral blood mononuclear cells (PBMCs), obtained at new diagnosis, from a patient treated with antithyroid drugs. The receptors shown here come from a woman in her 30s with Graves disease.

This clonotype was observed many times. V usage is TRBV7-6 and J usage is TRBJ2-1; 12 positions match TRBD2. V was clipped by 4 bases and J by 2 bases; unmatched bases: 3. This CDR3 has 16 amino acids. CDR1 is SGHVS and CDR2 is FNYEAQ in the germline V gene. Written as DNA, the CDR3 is TGTGCCAGCAGCTCACTAGCGGGAGGCACCTACAATGAGCAGTTCTTC. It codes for CASSSLAGGTYNEQFF.

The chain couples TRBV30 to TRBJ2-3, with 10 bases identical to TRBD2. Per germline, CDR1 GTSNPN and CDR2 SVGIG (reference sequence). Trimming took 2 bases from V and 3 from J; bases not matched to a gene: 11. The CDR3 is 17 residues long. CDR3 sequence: CAWSNSGGYRGTDTQYF. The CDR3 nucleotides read TGTGCCTGGAGTAATAGCGGGGGGTACCGGGGGACAGATACGCAGTATTTT.

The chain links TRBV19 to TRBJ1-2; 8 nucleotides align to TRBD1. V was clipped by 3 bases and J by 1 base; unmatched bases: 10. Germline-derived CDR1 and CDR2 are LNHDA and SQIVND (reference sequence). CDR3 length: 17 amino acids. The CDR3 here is CASSIERTGIGNYGYTF. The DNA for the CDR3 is TGTGCCAGTAGTATTGAAAGGACAGGGATCGGTAACTATGGCTACACCTTC.

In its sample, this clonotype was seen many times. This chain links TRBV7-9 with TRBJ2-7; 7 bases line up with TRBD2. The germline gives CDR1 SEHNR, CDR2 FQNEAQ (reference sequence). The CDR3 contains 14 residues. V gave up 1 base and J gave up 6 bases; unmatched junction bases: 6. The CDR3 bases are TGTGCCAGCAGCTTAGAGGGAGAGCGGGGCGAGCAGTACTTC. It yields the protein CASSLEGERGEQYF.

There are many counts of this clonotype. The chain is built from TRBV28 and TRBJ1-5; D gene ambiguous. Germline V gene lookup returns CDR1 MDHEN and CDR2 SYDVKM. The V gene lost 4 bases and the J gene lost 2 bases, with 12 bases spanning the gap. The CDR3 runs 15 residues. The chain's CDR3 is CASSSRQVRNQPQHF. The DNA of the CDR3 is TGTGCCAGCAGTTCCCGGCAGGTCCGCAATCAGCCCCAGCATTTT. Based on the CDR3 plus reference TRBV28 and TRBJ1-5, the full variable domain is DVKVTQSSRYLVKRTGEKVFLECVQDMDHENMFWYRQDPGLGLRLIYFSYDVKMKEKGDIPEGYSVSREKKERFSLILESASTNQTSMYLCASSSRQVRNQPQHFGDGTRLSIL.

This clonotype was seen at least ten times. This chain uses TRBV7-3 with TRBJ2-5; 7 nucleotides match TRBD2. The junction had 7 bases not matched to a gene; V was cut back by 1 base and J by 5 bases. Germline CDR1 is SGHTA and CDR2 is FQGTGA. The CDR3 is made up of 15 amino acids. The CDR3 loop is CASSLRGLVGETQYF. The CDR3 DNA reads TGTGCCAGCAGCTTAAGAGGACTAGTAGGGGAGACCCAGTACTTC.

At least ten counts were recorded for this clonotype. The chain's CDR3 is CASSQGLSVETGELFF. CDR3 DNA: TGCGCCAGCAGCCAAGGACTGTCAGTAGAGACCGGGGAGCTGTTTTTT. The genes are TRBV4-1 and TRBJ2-2, with unresolved D. V lost 1 base, J lost 5 bases, and 14 bases lay in between. Per the germline V gene, CDR1 is MGHRA and CDR2 is YSYEKL. CDR3 length: 16 amino acids.

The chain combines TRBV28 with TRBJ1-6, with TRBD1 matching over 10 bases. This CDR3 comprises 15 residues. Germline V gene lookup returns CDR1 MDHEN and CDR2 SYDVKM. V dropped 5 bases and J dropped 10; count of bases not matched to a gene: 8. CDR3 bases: TGTGCCAGCAGTGACCGGACAGGGGGTGTCTCACCCCTCCACTTT. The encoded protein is CASSDRTGGVSPLHF.

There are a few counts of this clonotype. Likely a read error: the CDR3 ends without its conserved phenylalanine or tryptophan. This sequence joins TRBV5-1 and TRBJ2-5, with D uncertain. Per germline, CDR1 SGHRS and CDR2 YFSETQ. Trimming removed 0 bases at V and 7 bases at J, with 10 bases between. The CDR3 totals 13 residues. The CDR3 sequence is CASSLGAVATQYS. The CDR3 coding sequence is TGCGCCAGCAGCTTGGGGGCTGTTGCGACCCAGTACTCC.

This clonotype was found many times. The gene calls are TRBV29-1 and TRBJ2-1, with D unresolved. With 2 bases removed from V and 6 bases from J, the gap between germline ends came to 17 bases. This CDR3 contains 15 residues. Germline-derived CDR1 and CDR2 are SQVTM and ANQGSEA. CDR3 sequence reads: CSVELPPEGRNEQFF. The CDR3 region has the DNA TGCAGCGTTGAACTCCCCCCGGAAGGGCGCAATGAGCAGTTCTTC.

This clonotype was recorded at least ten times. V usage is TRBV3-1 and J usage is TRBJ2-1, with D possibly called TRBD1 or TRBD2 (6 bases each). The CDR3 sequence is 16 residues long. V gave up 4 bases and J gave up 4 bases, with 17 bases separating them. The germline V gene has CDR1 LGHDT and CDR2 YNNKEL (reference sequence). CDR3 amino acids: CASSLLGGTLYNEQFF. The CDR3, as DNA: TGTGCCAGCAGCCTCCTAGGGGGGACATTATACAATGAGCAGTTCTTC.

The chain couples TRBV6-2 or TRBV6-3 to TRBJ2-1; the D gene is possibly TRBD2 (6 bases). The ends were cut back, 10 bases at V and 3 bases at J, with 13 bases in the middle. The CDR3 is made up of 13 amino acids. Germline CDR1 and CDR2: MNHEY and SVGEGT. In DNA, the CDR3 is TGTGCCACAGTCGGGGGATTCTACAATGAGCAGTTCTTC. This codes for CATVGGFYNEQFF.

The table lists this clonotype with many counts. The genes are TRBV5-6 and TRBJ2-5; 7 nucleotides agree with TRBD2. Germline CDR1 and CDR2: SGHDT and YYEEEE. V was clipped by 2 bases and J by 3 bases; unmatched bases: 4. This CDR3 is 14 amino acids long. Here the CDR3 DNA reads TGTGCCAGCAGCTTCAGTCTAGCGGAAGAGACCCAGTACTTC. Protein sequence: CASSFSLAEETQYF.

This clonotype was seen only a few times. CDR3: CASSRTDSLYSNQPQHF. CDR3 coding DNA: TGTGCCAGCAGTCGTACCGACAGCCTTTATAGCAATCAGCCCCAGCATTTT. The rearrangement joins TRBV27 to TRBJ1-5; the D gene is possibly TRBD1 (5 bases). Germline V gene lookup returns CDR1 MNHEY and CDR2 SMNVEV (reference sequence). This CDR3 is 17 amino acids long. Trimming removed 5 bases at V and 0 bases at J, with 17 bases between.

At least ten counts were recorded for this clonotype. CDR3 sequence: CASSLNLGLAFSYEQYF. CDR3 nucleotide sequence: TGTGCCAGCAGCCTAAATTTGGGACTAGCGTTTTCCTACGAGCAGTACTTC. The chain is built from TRBV11-2 and TRBJ2-7, with TRBD2 matching 10 bases. There are 17 residues in the CDR3. Germline assignment: CDR1 SGHAT and CDR2 FQNNGV. V was pared by 5 bases and J by 1 base, with 11 bases of the junction left unmatched. The whole variable domain, filled in from reference TRBV11-2 and TRBJ2-7, reads EAGVAQSPRYKIIEKRQSVAFWCNPISGHATLYWYQQILGQGPKLLIQFQNNGVVDDSQLPKDRFSAERLKGVDSTLKIQPAKLEDSAVYLCASSLNLGLAFSYEQYFGPGTRLTVT.

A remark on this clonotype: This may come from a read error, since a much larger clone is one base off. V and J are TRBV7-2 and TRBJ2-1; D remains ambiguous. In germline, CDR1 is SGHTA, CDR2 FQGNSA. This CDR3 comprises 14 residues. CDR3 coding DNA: TGTGCCAGCAGCTTTTACATGGAAAACAATGGGCAGTTCTTC. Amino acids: CASSFYMENNGQFF.

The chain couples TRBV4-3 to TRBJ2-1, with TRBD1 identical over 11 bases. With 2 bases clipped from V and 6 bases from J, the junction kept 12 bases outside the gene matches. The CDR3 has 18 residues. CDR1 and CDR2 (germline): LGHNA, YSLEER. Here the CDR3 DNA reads TGCGCCAGCAGCCAACAGAGGCTGAGCGGGACAGGGGGCAATGAGCAGTTCTTC. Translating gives CASSQQRLSGTGGNEQFF.

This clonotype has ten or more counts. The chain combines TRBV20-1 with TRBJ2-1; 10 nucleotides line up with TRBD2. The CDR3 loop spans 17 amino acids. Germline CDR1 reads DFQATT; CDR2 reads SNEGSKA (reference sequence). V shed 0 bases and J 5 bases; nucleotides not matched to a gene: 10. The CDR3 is CSARDFLSGRANNEQFF. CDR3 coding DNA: TGCAGTGCTAGAGATTTCCTGAGCGGGAGGGCCAACAATGAGCAGTTCTTC.

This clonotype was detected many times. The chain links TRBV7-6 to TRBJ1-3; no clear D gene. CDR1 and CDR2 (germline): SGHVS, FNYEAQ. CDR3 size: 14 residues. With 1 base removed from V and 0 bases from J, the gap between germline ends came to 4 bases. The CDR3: CASSLELSGNTIYF. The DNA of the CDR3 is TGTGCCAGCAGCTTAGAGCTCTCTGGAAACACCATATATTTT. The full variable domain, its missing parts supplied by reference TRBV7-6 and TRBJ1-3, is GAGVSQSPRYKVTKRGQDVALRCDPISGHVSLYWYRQALGQGPEFLTYFNYEAQQDKSGLPNDRFSAERPEGSISTLTIQRTEQRDSAMYRCASSLELSGNTIYFGEGSWLTVV.

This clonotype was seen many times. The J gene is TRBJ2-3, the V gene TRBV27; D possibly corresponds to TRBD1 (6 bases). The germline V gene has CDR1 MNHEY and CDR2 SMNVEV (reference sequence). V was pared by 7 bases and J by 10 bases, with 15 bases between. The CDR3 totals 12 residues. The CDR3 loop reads CASTDFRGSQYF. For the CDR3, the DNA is TGTGCCAGCACCGACTTTAGGGGGTCGCAGTATTTT.

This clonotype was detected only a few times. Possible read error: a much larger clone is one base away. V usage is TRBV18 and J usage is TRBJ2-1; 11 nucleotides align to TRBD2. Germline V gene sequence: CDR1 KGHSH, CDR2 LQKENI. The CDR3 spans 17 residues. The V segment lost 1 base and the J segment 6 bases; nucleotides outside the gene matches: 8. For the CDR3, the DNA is TGTGCCAGCTCACCACTTGGGGGACTAGCGGAATGCAATGAGCAGTTCTTC. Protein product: CASSPLGGLAECNEQFF.

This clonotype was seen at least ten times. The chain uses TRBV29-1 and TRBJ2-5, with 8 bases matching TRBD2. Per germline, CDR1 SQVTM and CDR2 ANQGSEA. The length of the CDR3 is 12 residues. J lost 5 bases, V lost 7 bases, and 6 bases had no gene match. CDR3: CSARPGGETQYF. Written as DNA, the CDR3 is TGCAGCGCCCGGCCGGGAGGGGAGACCCAGTACTTC.

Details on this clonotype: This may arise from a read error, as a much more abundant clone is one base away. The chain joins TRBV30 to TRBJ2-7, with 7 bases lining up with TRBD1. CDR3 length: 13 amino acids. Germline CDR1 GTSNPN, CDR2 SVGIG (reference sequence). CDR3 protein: CACLDRRSYDQYF. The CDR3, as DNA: TGTGCCTGCCTGGACAGGAGATCCTACGACCAGTACTTC.

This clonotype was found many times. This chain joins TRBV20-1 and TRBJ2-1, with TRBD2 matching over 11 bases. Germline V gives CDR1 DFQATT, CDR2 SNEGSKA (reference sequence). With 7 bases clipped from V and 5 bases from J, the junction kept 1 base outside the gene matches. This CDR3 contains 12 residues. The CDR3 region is CSVAGGDNEQFF. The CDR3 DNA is TGCAGTGTAGCGGGAGGGGACAATGAGCAGTTCTTC.

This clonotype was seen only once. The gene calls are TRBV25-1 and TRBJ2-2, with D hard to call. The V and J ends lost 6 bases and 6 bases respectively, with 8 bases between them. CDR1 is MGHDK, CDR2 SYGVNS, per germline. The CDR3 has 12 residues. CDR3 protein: CASRDRPGELFF. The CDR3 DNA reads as TGTGCCAGCAGAGACCGGCCCGGGGAGCTGTTTTTT.

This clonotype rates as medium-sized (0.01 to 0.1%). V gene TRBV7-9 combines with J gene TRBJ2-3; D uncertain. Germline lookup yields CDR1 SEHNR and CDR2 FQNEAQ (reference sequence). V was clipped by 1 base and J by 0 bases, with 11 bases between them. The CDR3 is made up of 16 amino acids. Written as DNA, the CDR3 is TGTGCCAGCAGCTTAGATTGGGCTCTTAGCACAGATACGCAGTATTTT. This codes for CASSLDWALSTDTQYF.

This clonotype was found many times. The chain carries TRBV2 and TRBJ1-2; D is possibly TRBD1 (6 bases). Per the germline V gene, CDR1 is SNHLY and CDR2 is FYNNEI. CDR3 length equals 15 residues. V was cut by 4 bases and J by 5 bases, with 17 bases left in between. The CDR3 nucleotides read TGTGCCAGCAGTGCTCAGACAGGCGCTAGATATGGCTACACCTTC. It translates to CASSAQTGARYGYTF.

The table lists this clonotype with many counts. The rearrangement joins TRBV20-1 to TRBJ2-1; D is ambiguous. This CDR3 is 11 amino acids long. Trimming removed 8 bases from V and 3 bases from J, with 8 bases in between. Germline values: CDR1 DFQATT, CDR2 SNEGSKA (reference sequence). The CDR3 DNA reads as TGCAGTTCGGTACTCTACAATGAGCAGTTCTTC. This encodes CSSVLYNEQFF.